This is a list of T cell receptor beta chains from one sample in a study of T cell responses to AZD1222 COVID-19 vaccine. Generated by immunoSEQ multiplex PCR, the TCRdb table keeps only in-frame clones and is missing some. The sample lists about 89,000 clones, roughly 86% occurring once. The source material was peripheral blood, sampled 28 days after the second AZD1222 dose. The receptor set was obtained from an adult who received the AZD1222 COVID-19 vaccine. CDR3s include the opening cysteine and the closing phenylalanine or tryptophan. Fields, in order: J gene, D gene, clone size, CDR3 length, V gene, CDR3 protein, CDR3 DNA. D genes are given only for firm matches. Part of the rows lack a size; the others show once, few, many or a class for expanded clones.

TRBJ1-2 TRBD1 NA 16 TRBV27 CASSTGGTASFYGYTF TGTGCCAGCAGCACTGGAGGGACAGCATCCTTCTATGGCTACACCTTC
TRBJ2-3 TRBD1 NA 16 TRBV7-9 CASSPDRGGLADTQYF TGTGCCAGCAGCCCAGACAGGGGAGGATTGGCAGATACGCAGTATTTT
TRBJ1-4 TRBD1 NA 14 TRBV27 CASSLGTGAPVLFF TGTGCCAGCAGTTTAGGGACAGGGGCCCCGGTACTGTTTTTT
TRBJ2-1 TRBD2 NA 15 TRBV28 CASTPGGGSWDEQFF TGTGCCAGCACCCCTGGAGGCGGGAGTTGGGATGAGCAGTTCTTC
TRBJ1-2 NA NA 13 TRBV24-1 CATTGGEGYGYTF TGTGCCACCACCGGAGGAGAGGGCTATGGCTACACCTTC
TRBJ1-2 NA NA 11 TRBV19 CASRDIWGYTF TGTGCCAGTAGGGACATATGGGGCTACACCTTC
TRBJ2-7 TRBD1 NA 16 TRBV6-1 CASSDLGQAAHYEQYF TGTGCCAGCAGTGATCTTGGACAGGCTGCGCACTACGAGCAGTACTTC
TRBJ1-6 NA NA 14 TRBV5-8 CASTGGRLNSPLHF TGTGCCAGCACGGGAGGACGCCTTAATTCACCCCTCCACTTT
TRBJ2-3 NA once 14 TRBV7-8 CASSLDGREDTQYF TGTGCCAGCAGCTTAGACGGCAGGGAGGATACGCAGTATTTT
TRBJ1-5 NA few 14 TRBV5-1 CASSLSGNNQPQHF TGCGCCAGCAGCTTGTCAGGGAACAATCAGCCCCAGCATTTT
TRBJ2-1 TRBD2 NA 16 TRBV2 CASSARTSPPGYEQFF TGTGCCAGCAGTGCCCGGACTAGCCCCCCCGGCTATGAGCAGTTCTTC
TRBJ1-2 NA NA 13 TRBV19 CASSLDRNYGYTF TGTGCCAGTAGCTTGGACAGAAACTATGGCTACACCTTC
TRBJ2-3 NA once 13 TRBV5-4 CASSWGLGDTQYF TGTGCCAGCAGCTGGGGGCTGGGAGATACGCAGTATTTT
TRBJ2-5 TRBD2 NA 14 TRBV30 CAWEGLAGEETQYF TGTGCCTGGGAGGGACTAGCGGGAGAAGAGACCCAGTACTTC
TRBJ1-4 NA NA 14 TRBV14 CASSWDTKEEKLFF TGTGCCAGCAGCTGGGACACAAAAGAGGAAAAACTGTTTTTT
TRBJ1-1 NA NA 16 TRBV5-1 CASSSQGVAMNTEAFF TGCGCCAGCAGCTCCCAGGGAGTGGCCATGAACACTGAAGCTTTCTTT
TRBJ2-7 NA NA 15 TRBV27 CASSFRPDHPKEQYF TGTGCCAGCAGTTTTCGTCCCGACCACCCCAAAGAGCAGTACTTC
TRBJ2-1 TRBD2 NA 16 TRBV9 CASSVTSGVSYNEQFF TGTGCCAGCAGCGTCACTAGCGGGGTCTCCTACAATGAGCAGTTCTTC
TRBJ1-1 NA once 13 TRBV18 CASSQARDAEAFF TGTGCCAGCTCACAAGCGCGGGACGCTGAAGCTTTCTTT
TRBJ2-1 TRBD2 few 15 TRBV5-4 CASSSGLAVYNEQFF TGTGCCAGCAGCTCCGGACTAGCGGTTTACAATGAGCAGTTCTTC
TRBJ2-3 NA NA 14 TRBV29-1 CSVSGPSSTDTQYF TGCAGCGTATCGGGACCCTCTAGCACAGATACGCAGTATTTT
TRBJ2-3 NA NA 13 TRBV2 CASSGQTKDTQYF TGTGCCAGCAGTGGACAGACTAAAGATACGCAGTATTTT
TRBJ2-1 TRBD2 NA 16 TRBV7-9 CASSPAASGSYNEQFF TGTGCCAGCAGCCCAGCGGCTAGCGGGTCCTACAATGAGCAGTTCTTC
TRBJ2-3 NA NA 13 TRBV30 CAWNILGTDTQYF TGTGCCTGGAACATTCTTGGCACAGATACGCAGTATTTT
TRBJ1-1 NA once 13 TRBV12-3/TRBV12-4 CASSRTVNTEAFF TGTGCCAGCAGCCGGACAGTGAACACTGAAGCTTTCTTT
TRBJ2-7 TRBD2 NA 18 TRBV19 CASSIGLWLAGGLYEQYF TGTGCCAGTAGTATAGGGCTCTGGCTAGCGGGAGGACTCTACGAGCAGTACTTC
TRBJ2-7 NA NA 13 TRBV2 CASSEYRVYEQYF TGTGCCAGCAGTGAGTACAGAGTCTACGAGCAGTACTTC
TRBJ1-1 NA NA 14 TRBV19 CASSTQAGVTEAFF TGTGCCAGTAGTACACAGGCGGGGGTGACTGAAGCTTTCTTT
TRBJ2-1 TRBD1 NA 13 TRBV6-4 CASSDSDRNEQFF TGTGCCAGCAGTGACTCGGACAGGAATGAGCAGTTCTTC
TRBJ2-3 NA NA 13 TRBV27 CASSLCLTDTQYF TGTGCCAGCAGTTTATGTCTCACAGATACGCAGTATTTT
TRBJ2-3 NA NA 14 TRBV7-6 CASSLNTYTDTQYF TGTGCTAGCAGCTTAAATACCTACACAGATACGCAGTATTTT
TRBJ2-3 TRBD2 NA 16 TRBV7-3 CASSLIPGGMSDTQYF TGTGCCAGCAGCTTAATCCCGGGAGGAATGTCAGATACGCAGTATTTT
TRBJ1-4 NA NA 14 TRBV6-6 CASSRVLPGEKLFF TGTGCCAGCAGTCGGGTCCTCCCTGGTGAAAAACTGTTTTTT
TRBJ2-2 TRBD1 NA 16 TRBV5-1 CASSPVTGGTTGELFF TGCGCCAGCAGCCCAGTGACAGGGGGGACCACCGGGGAGCTGTTTTTT
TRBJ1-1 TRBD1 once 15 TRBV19 CASSTQTGQGTEAFF TGTGCCAGTAGTACCCAGACAGGGCAGGGCACTGAAGCTTTCTTT
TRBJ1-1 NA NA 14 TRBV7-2 CASSSSPTVNEAFF TGTGCCAGCAGCTCCTCGCCGACTGTAAATGAAGCTTTCTTT
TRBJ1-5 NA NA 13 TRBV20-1 CSASVPANQPQHF TGCAGTGCTAGTGTCCCGGCGAATCAGCCCCAGCATTTT
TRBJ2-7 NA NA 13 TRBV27 CASSFQGGREQYF TGTGCCAGCAGTTTCCAGGGGGGCAGGGAGCAGTACTTC